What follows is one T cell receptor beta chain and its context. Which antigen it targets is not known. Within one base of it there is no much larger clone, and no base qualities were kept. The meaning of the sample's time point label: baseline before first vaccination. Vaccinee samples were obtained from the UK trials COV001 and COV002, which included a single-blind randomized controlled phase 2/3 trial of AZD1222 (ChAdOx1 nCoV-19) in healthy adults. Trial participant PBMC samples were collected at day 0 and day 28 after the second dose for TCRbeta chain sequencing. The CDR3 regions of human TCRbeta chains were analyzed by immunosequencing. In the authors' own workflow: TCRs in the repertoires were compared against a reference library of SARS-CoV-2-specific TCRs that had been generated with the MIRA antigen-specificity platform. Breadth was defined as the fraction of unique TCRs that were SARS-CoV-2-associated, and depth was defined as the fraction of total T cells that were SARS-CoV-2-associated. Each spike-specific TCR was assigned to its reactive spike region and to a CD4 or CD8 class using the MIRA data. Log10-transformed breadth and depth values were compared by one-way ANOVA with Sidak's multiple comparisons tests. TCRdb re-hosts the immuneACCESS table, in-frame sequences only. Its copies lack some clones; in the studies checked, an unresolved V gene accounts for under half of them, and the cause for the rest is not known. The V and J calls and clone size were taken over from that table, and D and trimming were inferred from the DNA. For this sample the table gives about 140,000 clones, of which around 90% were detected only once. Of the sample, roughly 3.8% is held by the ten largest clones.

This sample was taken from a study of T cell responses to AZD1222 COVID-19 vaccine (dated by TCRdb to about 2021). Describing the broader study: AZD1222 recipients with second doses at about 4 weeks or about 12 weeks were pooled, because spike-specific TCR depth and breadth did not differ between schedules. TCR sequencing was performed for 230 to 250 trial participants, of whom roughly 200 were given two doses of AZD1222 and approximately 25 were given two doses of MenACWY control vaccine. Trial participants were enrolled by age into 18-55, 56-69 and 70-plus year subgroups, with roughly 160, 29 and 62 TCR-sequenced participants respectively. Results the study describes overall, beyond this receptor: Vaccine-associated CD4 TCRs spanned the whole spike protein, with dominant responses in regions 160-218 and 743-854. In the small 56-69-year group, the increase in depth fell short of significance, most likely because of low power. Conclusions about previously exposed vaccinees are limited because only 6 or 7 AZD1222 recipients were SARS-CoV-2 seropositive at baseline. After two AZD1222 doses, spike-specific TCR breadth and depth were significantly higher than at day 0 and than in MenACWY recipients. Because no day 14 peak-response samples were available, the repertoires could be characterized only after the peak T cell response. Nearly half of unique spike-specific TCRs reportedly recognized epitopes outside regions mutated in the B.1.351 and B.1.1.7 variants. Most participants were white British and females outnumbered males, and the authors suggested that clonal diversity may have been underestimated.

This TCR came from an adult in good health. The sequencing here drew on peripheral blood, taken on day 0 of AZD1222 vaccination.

The DNA reads TGCGCCAGCAGCACCACCGGGGCGGACCTGACTTTC. This is translated as CASSTTGADLTF. The chain is encoded by TRBV5-1 joined to TRBJ2-6, with the D gene tentatively TRBD1 or TRBD2, based on 5 matching bases in each. The CDR1 and CDR2 encoded by the germline V gene are SGHRS and YFSETQ. Cut back by 4 bases and 15 bases, the V and J ends lie 14 bases apart. Counted from cysteine to phenylalanine, this CDR3 has 12 amino acids. CDR3 DNA only is kept here, 36 bases in frame from base 1.